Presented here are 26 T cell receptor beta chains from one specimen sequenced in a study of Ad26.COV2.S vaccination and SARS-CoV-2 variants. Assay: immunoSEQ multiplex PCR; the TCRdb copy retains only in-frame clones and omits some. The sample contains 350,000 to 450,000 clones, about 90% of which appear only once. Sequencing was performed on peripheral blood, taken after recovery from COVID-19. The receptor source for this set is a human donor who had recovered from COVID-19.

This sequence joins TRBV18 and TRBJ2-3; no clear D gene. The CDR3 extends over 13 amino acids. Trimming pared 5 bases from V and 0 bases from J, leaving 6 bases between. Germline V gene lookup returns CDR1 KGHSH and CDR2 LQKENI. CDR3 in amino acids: CASSARSTDTQYF. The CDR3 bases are TGTGCCAGCTCAGCCCGGAGCACAGATACGCAGTATTTT.

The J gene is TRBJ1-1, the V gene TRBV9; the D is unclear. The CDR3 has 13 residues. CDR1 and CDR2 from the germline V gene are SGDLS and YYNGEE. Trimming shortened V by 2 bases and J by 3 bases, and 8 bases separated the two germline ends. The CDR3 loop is CASSVGRDTEAFF. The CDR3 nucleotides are TGTGCCAGCAGCGTCGGACGGGACACTGAAGCTTTCTTT.

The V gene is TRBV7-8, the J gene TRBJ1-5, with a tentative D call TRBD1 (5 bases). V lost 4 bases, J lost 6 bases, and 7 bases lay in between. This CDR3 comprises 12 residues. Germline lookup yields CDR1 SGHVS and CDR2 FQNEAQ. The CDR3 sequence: CASSSGGQPQHF. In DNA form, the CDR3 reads TGTGCCAGCAGCTCTGGGGGTCAGCCCCAGCATTTT.

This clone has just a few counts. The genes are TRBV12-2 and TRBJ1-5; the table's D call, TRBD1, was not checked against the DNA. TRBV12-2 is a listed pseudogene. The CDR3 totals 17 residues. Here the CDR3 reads CASRLEKETGRNQPQHF. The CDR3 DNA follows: TGTGCAAGTCGCTTAGAGAAGGAGACAGGGCGCAATCAGCCCCAGCATTTT.

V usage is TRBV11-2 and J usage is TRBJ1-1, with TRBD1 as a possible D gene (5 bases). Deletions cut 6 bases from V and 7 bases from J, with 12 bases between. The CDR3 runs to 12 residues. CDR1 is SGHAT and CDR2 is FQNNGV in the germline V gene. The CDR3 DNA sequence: TGTGCCAGCAGAATGGGGGGGTTTGAAGCTTTCTTT. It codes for CASRMGGFEAFF.

The CDR3 region has the DNA TGTGCCAGCAGCTTAGCTAGGTCGGGCTACACCTTC. It is translated as CASSLARSGYTF. The J gene is TRBJ1-2, the V gene TRBV11-2, with unresolved D. Trimming cost V 1 base and J 8 bases, with 8 bases left between them. The CDR3 sequence is 12 residues long. CDR1 and CDR2 from the germline V gene are SGHAT and FQNNGV.

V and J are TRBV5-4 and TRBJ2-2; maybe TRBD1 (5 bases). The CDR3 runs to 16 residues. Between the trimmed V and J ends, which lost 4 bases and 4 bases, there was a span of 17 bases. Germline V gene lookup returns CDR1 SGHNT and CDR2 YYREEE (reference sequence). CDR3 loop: CASSPSVTRATGELFF. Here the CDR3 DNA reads TGTGCCAGCAGCCCGTCCGTCACCAGGGCCACCGGGGAGCTGTTTTTT.

The DNA for the CDR3 is TGTGCCAGCAGCTTAGGCAGGGGGGGGAAGGTTCATGGCTACACCTTC. It yields the protein CASSLGRGGKVHGYTF. The V and J genes are TRBV13 and TRBJ1-2, with 7 bases aligning to TRBD1. CDR1 is PRHDT, CDR2 FYEKMQ, per germline (reference sequence). The CDR3 runs to 16 residues. V shed 0 bases and J 6 bases; nucleotides not matched to a gene: 10. Supplemented by reference TRBV13 and TRBJ1-2, the full variable domain reads AAGVIQSPRHLIKEKRETATLKCYPIPRHDTVYWYQQGPGQDPQFLISFYEKMQSDKGSIPDRFSAQQFSDYHSELNMSSLELGDSALYFCASSLGRGGKVHGYTFGSGTRLTVV.

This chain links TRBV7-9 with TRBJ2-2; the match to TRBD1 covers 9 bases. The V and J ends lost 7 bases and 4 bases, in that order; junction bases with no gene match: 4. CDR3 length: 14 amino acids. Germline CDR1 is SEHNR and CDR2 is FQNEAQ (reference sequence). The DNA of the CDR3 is TGTGCCAGCACTGGGACAGGGATCACCGGGGAGCTGTTTTTT. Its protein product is CASTGTGITGELFF. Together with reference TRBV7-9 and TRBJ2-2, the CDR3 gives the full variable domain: DTGVSQNPRHKITKRGQNVTFRCDPISEHNRLYWYRQTLGQGPEFLTYFQNEAQLEKSRLLSDRFSAERPKGSFSTLEIQRTEQGDSAMYLCASTGTGITGELFFGEGSRLTVL.

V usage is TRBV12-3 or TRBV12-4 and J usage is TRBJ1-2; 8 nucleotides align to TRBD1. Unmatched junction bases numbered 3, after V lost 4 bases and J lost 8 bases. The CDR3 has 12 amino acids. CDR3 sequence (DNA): TGTGCCAGCAGTTCAGGGGGCGAAGGCTACACCTTC. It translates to CASSSGGEGYTF.

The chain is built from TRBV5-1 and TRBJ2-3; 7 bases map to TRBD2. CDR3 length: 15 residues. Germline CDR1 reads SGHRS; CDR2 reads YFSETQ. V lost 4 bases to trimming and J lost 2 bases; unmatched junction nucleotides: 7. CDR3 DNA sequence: TGCGCCAGCAGCCCCCTAGCGGTCCTCACAGATACGCAGTATTTT. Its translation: CASSPLAVLTDTQYF.

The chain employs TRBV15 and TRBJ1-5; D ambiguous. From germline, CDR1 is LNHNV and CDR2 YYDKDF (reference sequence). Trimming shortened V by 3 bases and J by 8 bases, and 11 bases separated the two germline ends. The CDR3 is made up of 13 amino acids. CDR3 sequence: CATSSGRFEPQHF. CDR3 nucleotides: TGTGCCACCAGCAGTGGACGTTTTGAGCCCCAGCATTTT.

CDR3 residues: CASSLGRTYGYTF. DNA for the CDR3: TGTGCCAGCAGCCTGGGACGGACCTATGGCTACACCTTC. This sequence joins TRBV12-3 or TRBV12-4 and TRBJ1-2; tentative D call: TRBD1 (5 bases). The CDR3 has 13 amino acids. The ends were cut back, 6 bases at V and 4 bases at J, with 12 bases in the middle.

CDR3 bases: TGTGCCAGCAGTGACCCGGCAGATACGCAGTATTTT. Translation gives CASSDPADTQYF. The chain has TRBV2 and TRBJ2-3, with D unresolved. This CDR3 has 12 amino acids. The germline gives CDR1 SNHLY, CDR2 FYNNEI. V was shortened by 3 bases and J by 4 bases, with 5 bases between the two germline ends.

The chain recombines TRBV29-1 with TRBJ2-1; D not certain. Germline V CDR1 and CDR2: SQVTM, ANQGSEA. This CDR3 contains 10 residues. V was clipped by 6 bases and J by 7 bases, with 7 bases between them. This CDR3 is CSVTRNEQFF. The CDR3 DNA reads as TGCAGCGTGACAAGGAATGAGCAGTTCTTC.

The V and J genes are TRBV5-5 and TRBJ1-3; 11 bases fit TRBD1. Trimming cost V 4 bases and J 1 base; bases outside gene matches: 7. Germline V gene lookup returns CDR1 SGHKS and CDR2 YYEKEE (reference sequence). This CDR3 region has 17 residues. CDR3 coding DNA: TGTGCCAGCAGCCGGGACAGGGGGAATCCTTCTGGAAACACCATATATTTT. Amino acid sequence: CASSRDRGNPSGNTIYF.

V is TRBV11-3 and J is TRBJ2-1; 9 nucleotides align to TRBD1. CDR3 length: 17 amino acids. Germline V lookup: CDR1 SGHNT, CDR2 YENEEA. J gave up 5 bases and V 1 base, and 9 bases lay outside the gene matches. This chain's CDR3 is CASSLAGTGHPHNEQFF. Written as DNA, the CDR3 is TGTGCCAGCAGCTTAGCGGGGACAGGGCACCCCCACAATGAGCAGTTCTTC.

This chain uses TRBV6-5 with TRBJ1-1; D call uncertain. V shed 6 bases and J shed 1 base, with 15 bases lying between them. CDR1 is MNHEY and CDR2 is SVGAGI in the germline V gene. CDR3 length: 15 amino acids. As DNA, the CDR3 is TGTGCCAGCAGCCTTTTACACCGTTCGAACACTGAAGCTTTCTTT. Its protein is CASSLLHRSNTEAFF.

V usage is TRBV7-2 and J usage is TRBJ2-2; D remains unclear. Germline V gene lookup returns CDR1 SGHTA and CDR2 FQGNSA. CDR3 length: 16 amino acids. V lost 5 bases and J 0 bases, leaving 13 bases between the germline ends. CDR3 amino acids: CASSPHTVSNTGELFF. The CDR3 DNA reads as TGTGCCAGCAGCCCCCATACGGTATCGAACACCGGGGAGCTGTTTTTT.

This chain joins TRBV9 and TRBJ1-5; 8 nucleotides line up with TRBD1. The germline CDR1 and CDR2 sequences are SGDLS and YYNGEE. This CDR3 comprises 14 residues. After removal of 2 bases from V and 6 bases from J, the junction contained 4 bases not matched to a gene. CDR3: CASSVGQGSQPQHF. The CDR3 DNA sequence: TGTGCCAGCAGCGTCGGACAGGGCTCTCAGCCCCAGCATTTT.

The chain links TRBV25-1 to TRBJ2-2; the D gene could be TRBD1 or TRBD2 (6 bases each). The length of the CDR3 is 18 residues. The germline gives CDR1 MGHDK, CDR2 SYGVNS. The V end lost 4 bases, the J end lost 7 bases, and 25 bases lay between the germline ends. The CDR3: CASSGFGGGGELNGELFF. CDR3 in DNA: TGTGCCAGCAGTGGGTTCGGAGGGGGTGGGGAGCTCAACGGGGAGCTGTTTTTT.

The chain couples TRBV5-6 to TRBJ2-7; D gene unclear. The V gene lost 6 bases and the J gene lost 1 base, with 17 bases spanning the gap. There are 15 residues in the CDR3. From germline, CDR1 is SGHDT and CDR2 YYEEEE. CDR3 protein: CASTSTVLGSYEQYF. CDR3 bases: TGTGCCAGCACCTCGACGGTTTTAGGGTCCTACGAGCAGTACTTC.

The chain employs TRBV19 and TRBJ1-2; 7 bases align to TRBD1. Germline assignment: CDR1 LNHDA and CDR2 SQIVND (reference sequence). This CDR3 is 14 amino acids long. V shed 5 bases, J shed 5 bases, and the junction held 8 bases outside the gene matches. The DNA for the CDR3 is TGTGCCAGTAGTCTCGCCGGGACAGCGTATGGCTACACCTTC. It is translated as CASSLAGTAYGYTF.

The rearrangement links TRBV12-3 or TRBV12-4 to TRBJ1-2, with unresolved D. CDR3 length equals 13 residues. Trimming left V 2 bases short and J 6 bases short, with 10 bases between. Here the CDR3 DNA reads TGTGCCAGCAGTTTACTAGGCAGGAATGGCTACACCTTC. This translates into CASSLLGRNGYTF.

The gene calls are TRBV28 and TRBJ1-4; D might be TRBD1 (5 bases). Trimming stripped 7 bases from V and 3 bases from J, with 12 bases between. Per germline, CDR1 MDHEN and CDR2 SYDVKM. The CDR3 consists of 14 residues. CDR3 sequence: CASIAGGANEKLFF. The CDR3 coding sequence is TGTGCCAGCATAGCCGGGGGAGCTAATGAAAAACTGTTTTTT.

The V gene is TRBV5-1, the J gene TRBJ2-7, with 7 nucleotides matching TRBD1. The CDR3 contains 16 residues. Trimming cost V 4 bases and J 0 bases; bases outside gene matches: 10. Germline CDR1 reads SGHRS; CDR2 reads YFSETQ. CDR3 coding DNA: TGCGCCAGCAGCCGAGGGGACAGCTTGAGCTCCTACGAGCAGTACTTC. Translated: CASSRGDSLSSYEQYF.